This T cell receptor (beta chain) was identified in a study of blood T cell repertoires in COVID-19. Study at large: Whether acute or convalescent, the COVID-19 samples came from the United States, Italy and Spain. T cells, B-cell-depleted T cells, or PBMCs provided the cDNA or gDNA that served as material.

Enrollment of patients from Seattle took place during active infection, with longitudinal follow-up. Per germline, CDR1 KGHSH and CDR2 LQKENI. This CDR3 region has 16 residues. The V end lost 3 bases, the J end lost 7 bases, and 19 bases lay between the germline ends. Per the original data handling: Quantification of nucleated cells was approximated via reference gene primer amplification. The table came from immunoSEQ multiplex PCR; TCRdb's copy has only in-frame clones and leaves some out. V and J calls and clone size follow that table, whereas D and trimming were derived from the DNA. The table has about 130,000 clones, around 89% seen once.

What was sequenced was peripheral blood. The chain carries TRBV18 and TRBJ1-5; D might be TRBD1 (5 bases). This sequence originates from a man in his 60s with COVID-19, enrolled during active disease. The CDR3 DNA reads as TGTGCCAGCTCACCCAGGGCAGCAGGGACTGGACAGCCCCAGCATTTT. It translates to CASSPRAAGTGQPQHF.